This T cell receptor beta chain was sequenced in a study of post-analysis software for immune sequencing data. The study, taken as a whole, reports: Normalized Chao1 diversity in multiple sclerosis patients fell significantly below that of controls. Five TRBV segments were significantly more frequent in patients than in controls. TRBV5-6, TRBV5-1 and TRBV20-1 were among these segments. Under the F measure, samples that were prepared in one batch clustered strongly together.

About this clonotype itself: The antigen remains undetermined.

This CDR3 comprises 12 residues. CDR1 and CDR2 from the germline V gene are SQVTM and ANQGSEA. V gave up 3 bases and J gave up 6 bases, with 9 bases separating them. Prepared libraries of TCR beta cDNA carried unique molecular identifiers. The authors obtained approximately 540,000 cDNA molecules from about 0.94 to 9.7 million T cells. Each CDR3 protein gets one entry after TCRdb re-called the PCR reads with MiXCR. The table records hundreds of thousands of distinct CDR3 sequences, around 44% of them present only once. The chain joins TRBV29-1 to TRBJ2-1; D is unresolved. The sequenced material came from blood. The source of this sequence is a girl aged 5 to 17 with multiple sclerosis. CDR3 amino acids: CSVDREFNEQFF. The CDR3 DNA sequence: TGCAGCGTTGATAGGGAATTCAATGAGCAGTTCTTC.